This T cell receptor (beta chain) was sequenced for a study of CD8+ T cells in alopecia areata. Study overall: Treatment ran 6 to 18 months, with 6 months of follow-up afterward. Study-level results: Scalp sequencing also captures normal skin's resident alphabeta T cells.

With respect to this clone: What it binds is not known. This sample includes further DNA sequences coding for the same CDR3.

In alopecia areata patients, both lesional scalp punch biopsies and peripheral blood were collected. Extracted from the samples, RNA was reverse transcribed into cDNA to serve as the sequencing template. Using immunoSEQ multiplex PCR, the repertoire was profiled, and TCRdb retains in-frame clones only, with some absent. The sample consists of roughly 150,000 clones, 40% to 60% of them appearing once. Germline CDR1 is SQVTM and CDR2 is ANQGSEA. Trimming stripped 6 bases from V and 2 bases from J, with 7 bases between. The CDR3 has 11 amino acids. The sample consisted of CD8+ T cells sorted from blood, taken at week 0. This clonotype was sampled from a human donor with alopecia areata. The chain carries TRBV29-1 and TRBJ1-1, with D tentatively TRBD1 (5 bases). This chain's CDR3 is CSVQVNTEAFF. DNA of the CDR3: TGCAGCGTACAGGTCAACACTGAAGCTTTCTTT. The full variable domain, with the rest looked up from reference TRBV29-1 and TRBJ1-1, is SAVISQKPSRDICQRGTSLTIQCQVDSQVTMMFWYRQQPGQSLTLIATANQGSEATYESGFVIDKFPISRPNLTFSTLTVSNMSPEDSSIYLCSVQVNTEAFFGQGTRLTVV.